This T cell receptor beta chain was sequenced in a study of tumor and adjacent non-tumor tissue in lung cancer. Study background: The cohort had around twelve adenocarcinoma, 2 squamous cell and 1 small cell patients.

The CDR3 contains 14 residues. The germline V gene encodes CDR1 SGHAT and CDR2 FQDESV (reference sequence). Three rounds of nested PCR, following a modified ARM-PCR protocol, produced the TCRbeta library. Each CDR3 protein gets one entry after TCRdb re-called the multiplex PCR reads with MiXCR. Of about 93,000 distinct CDR3 sequences in the sample, 65% to 75% were seen once. The template was RNA from unsorted bulk tissue. Donors were chemotherapy-naive, newly diagnosed lung cancer surgical patients in China, August–late 2014. In regard to this clonotype: What it binds is unknown. At one end, the junction sequence differs from germline, possibly due to a read error.

The study, taken as a whole, reports: Compared with tumor, normal lung showed significantly lower TCR diversity.

The receptor was isolated from a man between 60 and 75 years old with non-small cell lung cancer. The V gene is TRBV11-1, the J gene TRBJ2-1; the match to TRBD1 covers 8 bases. The sequenced sample was lung tumor tissue. Written as DNA, the CDR3 is TGTGTCAGCTGCTTAGGGGACAGGACCAATGAGCAGTTCTTC. It yields the protein CVSCLGDRTNEQFF.